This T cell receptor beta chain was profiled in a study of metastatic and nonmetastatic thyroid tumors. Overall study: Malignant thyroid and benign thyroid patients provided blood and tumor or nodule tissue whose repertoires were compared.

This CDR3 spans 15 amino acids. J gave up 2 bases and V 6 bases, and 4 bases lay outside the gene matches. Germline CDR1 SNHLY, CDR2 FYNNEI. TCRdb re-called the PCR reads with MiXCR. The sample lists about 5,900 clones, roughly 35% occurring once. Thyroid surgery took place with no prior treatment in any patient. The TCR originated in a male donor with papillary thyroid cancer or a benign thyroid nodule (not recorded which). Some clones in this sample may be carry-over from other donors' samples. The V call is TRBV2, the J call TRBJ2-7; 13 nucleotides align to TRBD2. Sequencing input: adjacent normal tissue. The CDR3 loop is CASRPGLAGAYEQYF. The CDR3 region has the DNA TGTGCCAGCAGACCCGGACTAGCGGGAGCCTACGAGCAGTACTTC.